This T cell receptor beta chain was obtained from a study of blood T cell repertoires in COVID-19. Study overall: PBMCs, B-cell-depleted T cells, or T cells provided the cDNA or gDNA that made up the material.

V lost 4 bases, J lost 4 bases, and 17 bases lay in between. The CDR3 is made up of 15 amino acids. Germline assignment: CDR1 SGHRS and CDR2 YFSETQ. This clone was found once. Measured with immunoSEQ multiplex PCR; TCRdb has only the in-frame clones, and not every one. The sample records 50,000 or so clones, roughly 83% being singletons. The rearrangement uses TRBV5-1 and TRBJ1-1, with D possibly matching TRBD1 (6 bases). Sequenced material: peripheral blood. The clonotype comes from a woman at least 80 years old with acute or convalescent COVID-19. CDR3 in DNA: TGCGCCAGCAGCGCGATTGAGGGGGTTGGCACTGAAGCTTTCTTT. As protein: CASSAIEGVGTEAFF.